Below are 26 T cell receptor beta chains sequenced from a single sample in a study of shared clonotypes between healthy human individuals. Produced via immunoSEQ multiplex PCR; TCRdb's table is partial and in-frame only. This repertoire shows about 1.1 million clones, more than 75% found once; its top ten account for approximately 0.5%. What was sequenced was memory CD4+ T cells from PBMCs. As for subset: CD45RA-negative fraction. All receptors come from a man in his late teens or twenties in good health. Some clones in this sample may be carry-over from other donors' samples.

This sequence joins TRBV23-1 and TRBJ2-3; D call uncertain. TRBV23-1 is an ORF, with its function uncertain. Trimming took off 2 bases at V and 1 base at J, with 4 bases between the two ends. This CDR3 has 13 amino acids. The CDR3 sequence: CASSQVGTDTQYF. As DNA, the CDR3 is TGCGCCAGCAGTCAAGTTGGCACAGATACGCAGTATTTT.

The chain joins TRBV6-6 to TRBJ1-1, with a possible D match to TRBD1 (5 bases). The CDR3 covers 14 residues. Germline values: CDR1 MNHNY, CDR2 SVGAGI (reference sequence). V shed 4 bases and J shed 5 bases, with 14 bases lying between them. For the CDR3, the DNA is TGTGCCAGCAGTTGGGTCAGGGAGGGGACTGAAGCTTTCTTT. Protein sequence: CASSWVREGTEAFF.

This sequence joins TRBV29-1 and TRBJ1-1, with TRBD1 identical over 9 bases. The CDR3 consists of 13 residues. The V segment lost 7 bases and the J segment 3 bases; nucleotides outside the gene matches: 6. Germline CDR1 SQVTM, CDR2 ANQGSEA. CDR3 amino acids: CSANRGLDTEAFF. The DNA of the CDR3 is TGCAGCGCCAACAGGGGGCTCGACACTGAAGCTTTCTTT.

This CDR3 is CASSGPSYEQYF. CDR3 DNA sequence: TGTGCCAGCAGCGGGCCCTCCTACGAGCAGTACTTC. This chain uses TRBV21-1 with TRBJ2-7; TRBD1, as called in the table, went unchecked against the DNA. TRBV21-1 is termed a pseudogene. The CDR3 totals 12 residues.

V is TRBV6-5 and J is TRBJ2-7, with TRBD2 as a possible D gene (8 bases). Germline lookup yields CDR1 MNHEY and CDR2 SVGAGI. The CDR3 is made up of 16 amino acids. V lost 4 bases to trimming and J lost 6 bases, with 22 bases between them. Here the CDR3 reads CASSSQGGGRSLEQYF. The CDR3 DNA sequence: TGTGCCAGCAGTTCCCAAGGGGGCGGGAGGAGTCTCGAGCAGTACTTC.

The CDR3 spells CASRTGGRDQPQHF. In nucleotides, the CDR3 is TGTGCCAGCAGGACAGGGGGCAGGGATCAGCCCCAGCATTTT. The chain carries TRBV28 and TRBJ1-5; 10 bases line up with TRBD1. Germline V gives CDR1 MDHEN, CDR2 SYDVKM. The CDR3 spans 14 residues. After removal of 6 bases from V and 5 bases from J, the junction contained 4 bases not matched to a gene. Full variable domain (outside the CDR3, taken from reference TRBV28 and TRBJ1-5): DVKVTQSSRYLVKRTGEKVFLECVQDMDHENMFWYRQDPGLGLRLIYFSYDVKMKEKGDIPEGYSVSREKKERFSLILESASTNQTSMYLCASRTGGRDQPQHFGDGTRLSIL.

The J gene is TRBJ2-4, the V gene TRBV7-2, with D perhaps assigned TRBD1 or TRBD2 (5 bases each). CDR3 size: 12 residues. The V gene's germline CDR1 is SGHTA and CDR2 FQGNSA. V lost 1 base and J lost 13, with 11 bases in between. CDR3: CASSLEWGGQYF. CDR3 nucleotide sequence: TGTGCCAGCAGCTTAGAATGGGGCGGGCAGTACTTC.

The J gene is TRBJ2-3, the V gene TRBV10-1; 11 bases match TRBD2. Germline loops: CDR1 WNHNN, CDR2 SYGVQD (reference sequence). This CDR3 region has 14 residues. Losses at the gene ends were 6 bases for V and 2 bases for J; bases not matched to a gene: 1. The CDR3 spells CASRTSGNTDTQYF. In DNA form, the CDR3 reads TGCGCCAGCAGGACTAGCGGGAACACAGATACGCAGTATTTT.

The gene calls are TRBV28 and TRBJ1-1, with D possibly TRBD1 on 5 matching bases. The germline CDR1 and CDR2 sequences are MDHEN and SYDVKM. V dropped 5 bases and J dropped 4 bases, with 17 bases sitting between them. This CDR3 contains 15 residues. The CDR3: CASSTPPGRFTEAFF. As DNA, the CDR3 is TGTGCCAGCAGTACACCCCCGGGACGGTTCACTGAAGCTTTCTTT.

This clone showed up just a few times. V is TRBV5-8 and J is TRBJ2-5; TRBD2 matches 7 bases. The length of the CDR3 is 16 residues. CDR1 SGHTS and CDR2 YDEGEE come from the germline V gene. V lost 0 bases to trimming and J lost 1 base; unmatched junction nucleotides: 6. The CDR3 coding sequence is TGTGCCAGCAGCTTGGACCTAGCGGTCATCCAAGAGACCCAGTACTTC. Amino acids: CASSLDLAVIQETQYF.

A note on this clone: Other DNA sequences within the sample encode an identical CDR3. The chain links TRBV2 to TRBJ2-7, with D unresolved. The CDR3 contains 11 residues. CDR1 is SNHLY, CDR2 FYNNEI, per germline. V was pared by 5 bases and J by 2 bases, with 4 bases between. CDR3 protein: CASSPAYEQYF. The DNA for the CDR3 is TGTGCCAGCAGTCCAGCCTACGAGCAGTACTTC. Using reference TRBV2 and TRBJ2-7 for the parts outside the CDR3, the full variable domain is EPEVTQTPSHQVTQMGQEVILRCVPISNHLYFYWYRQILGQKVEFLVSFYNNEISEKSEIFDDQFSVERPDGSNFTLKIRSTKLEDSAMYFCASSPAYEQYFGPGTRLTVT.

In this sample, this clone turned up once. The chain carries TRBV11-2 and TRBJ2-5; TRBD2 aligns across 13 bases. The CDR3 contains 16 residues. CDR1 is SGHAT and CDR2 is FQNNGV in the germline V gene. The trim removed 4 bases at V and 5 bases at J, leaving 7 bases unmatched. The DNA for the CDR3 is TGTGCCAGCAGCTATGGGACTAGCGGGATTGGGGAGACCCAGTACTTC. Its protein is CASSYGTSGIGETQYF.

The chain uses TRBV29-1 and TRBJ2-7; D not certain. Trimming took off 6 bases at V and 3 bases at J, with 12 bases between the two ends. The germline gives CDR1 SQVTM, CDR2 ANQGSEA. This CDR3 is built from 12 residues. CDR3 nucleotides: TGCAGCGTCACCCCCGGCAGCTACGAGCAGTACTTC. This translates into CSVTPGSYEQYF.

The chain is built from TRBV5-1 and TRBJ2-5, with a tentative D call TRBD2 (5 bases). Germline-derived CDR1 and CDR2 are SGHRS and YFSETQ. Trimming removed 7 bases from V and 2 bases from J, with 15 bases in between. The CDR3 is made up of 14 amino acids. The DNA for the CDR3 is TGCGCCAGCTACTCGAGCGGACCTCAAGAGACCCAGTACTTC. Protein: CASYSSGPQETQYF.

V gene TRBV6-6 combines with J gene TRBJ1-1; no clear D gene. V lost 5 bases, J lost 2 bases, and 9 bases lay in between. The CDR3 has 13 amino acids. Germline loops: CDR1 MNHNY, CDR2 SVGAGI (reference sequence). The CDR3 region is CASSASLNTEAFF. CDR3 nucleotides: TGTGCCAGCAGTGCCTCGTTAAACACTGAAGCTTTCTTT.

The genes are TRBV5-1 and TRBJ2-7; D tentatively reads TRBD1 or TRBD2 (5 bases each). The CDR3 runs 16 residues. Trimming removed 3 bases at V and 1 base at J, with 17 bases between. CDR1 is SGHRS and CDR2 is YFSETQ in the germline V gene. The DNA for the CDR3 is TGCGCCAGCAGCTGGGGGTATTCTTCGCGATCCTACGAGCAGTACTTC. As protein: CASSWGYSSRSYEQYF.

For this clone: Within the sample, other DNA sequences also encode this same CDR3. The CDR3 nucleotides are TGTGCCAGCAGCTTGCAGGGCTCCGGAAACACCATATATTTT. Protein: CASSLQGSGNTIYF. The chain combines TRBV6-6 with TRBJ1-3; TRBD1 might be the D (5 bases). Germline loops: CDR1 MNHNY, CDR2 SVGAGI (reference sequence). The CDR3 has 14 amino acids. V was pared by 6 bases and J by 4 bases, with 13 bases between.

CDR3 region: CASSFQGGTEAFF. The CDR3 bases are TGTGCCAGCAGCTTCCAGGGCGGGACTGAAGCTTTCTTT. The chain recombines TRBV5-5 with TRBJ1-1; tentatively, D is TRBD1 (5 bases). The CDR3 is made up of 13 amino acids. Germline CDR1 SGHKS, CDR2 YYEKEE (reference sequence). V dropped 2 bases and J dropped 5 bases, with 10 bases sitting between them.

The rearrangement uses TRBV5-1 and TRBJ2-7; 10 nucleotides match TRBD1. The V and J ends lost 2 bases and 3 bases, in that order; junction bases with no gene match: 8. The germline V gene encodes CDR1 SGHRS and CDR2 YFSETQ. The CDR3 is made up of 16 amino acids. The CDR3 here is CASSLIPGQGHYEQYF. The CDR3 bases are TGCGCCAGCAGCTTAATTCCGGGACAGGGGCACTACGAGCAGTACTTC.

The chain recombines TRBV11-3 with TRBJ1-2; D is unclear. This CDR3 has 12 residues. Trimming took off 4 bases at V and 4 bases at J, with 7 bases between the two ends. CDR1 and CDR2 from the germline V gene are SGHNT and YENEEA. CDR3 nucleotide sequence: TGTGCCAGCAGCTATAACAGCTATGGCTACACCTTC. Residues: CASSYNSYGYTF.

This chain connects TRBV11-2 to TRBJ1-2, with D perhaps TRBD1 (6 bases). Germline lookup yields CDR1 SGHAT and CDR2 FQNNGV. Trimming took off 6 bases at V and 3 bases at J, with 14 bases between the two ends. This CDR3 comprises 14 residues. The CDR3 reads CASRGAGLDYGYTF. CDR3 nucleotides: TGTGCCAGCAGGGGGGCGGGGTTGGACTATGGCTACACCTTC.

The chain carries TRBV5-4 and TRBJ2-2; D is undetermined. CDR1 SGHNT and CDR2 YYREEE come from the germline V gene (reference sequence). Trimming stripped 4 bases from V and 4 bases from J, with 17 bases between. CDR3 size: 16 residues. In DNA, the CDR3 is TGTGCCAGCAGCCCCAGGACCCTAACGAGCACCGGGGAGCTGTTTTTT. It yields the protein CASSPRTLTSTGELFF.

The V call is TRBV7-6, the J call TRBJ2-2; TRBD2 matches 10 bases. V lost 1 base to trimming and J lost 5 bases; unmatched junction nucleotides: 7. Germline V gives CDR1 SGHVS, CDR2 FNYEAQ. The CDR3 sequence is 17 residues long. The CDR3 loop is CASSLVASGRITGELFF. The CDR3 DNA follows: TGTGCCAGCAGCTTAGTAGCTAGCGGGAGAATAACCGGGGAGCTGTTTTTT.

The chain has TRBV5-6 and TRBJ2-1; 9 bases are a match to TRBD2. Germline V gene lookup returns CDR1 SGHDT and CDR2 YYEEEE. With 0 bases clipped from V and 4 bases from J, the junction kept 8 bases outside the gene matches. The CDR3 runs to 17 residues. CDR3 sequence (DNA): TGTGCCAGCAGCTTGGGACTAGCGGAGCGACCTTACAATGAGCAGTTCTTC. This sequence encodes CASSLGLAERPYNEQFF.

The rearrangement joins TRBV5-4 to TRBJ2-3; D is possibly TRBD1 (6 bases). The V end lost 4 bases, the J end lost 4 bases, and 16 bases lay between the germline ends. Per the germline V gene, CDR1 is SGHNT and CDR2 is YYREEE (reference sequence). This CDR3 comprises 15 residues. This CDR3 reads CASSPLEQGSDTQYF. The CDR3 region has the DNA TGTGCCAGCAGCCCATTAGAACAGGGCTCAGATACGCAGTATTTT.

This clone showed up just a few times. The CDR3 DNA reads as TGTGCCAGCAGCGACGGGACCCCCCGAAACACCATATATTTT. Translating gives CASSDGTPRNTIYF. The chain uses TRBV5-4 and TRBJ1-3, with a weak D call TRBD1 (5 bases). V dropped 4 bases and J dropped 5 bases, with 13 bases sitting between them. The CDR3 sequence is 14 residues long. The germline gives CDR1 SGHNT, CDR2 YYREEE (reference sequence).